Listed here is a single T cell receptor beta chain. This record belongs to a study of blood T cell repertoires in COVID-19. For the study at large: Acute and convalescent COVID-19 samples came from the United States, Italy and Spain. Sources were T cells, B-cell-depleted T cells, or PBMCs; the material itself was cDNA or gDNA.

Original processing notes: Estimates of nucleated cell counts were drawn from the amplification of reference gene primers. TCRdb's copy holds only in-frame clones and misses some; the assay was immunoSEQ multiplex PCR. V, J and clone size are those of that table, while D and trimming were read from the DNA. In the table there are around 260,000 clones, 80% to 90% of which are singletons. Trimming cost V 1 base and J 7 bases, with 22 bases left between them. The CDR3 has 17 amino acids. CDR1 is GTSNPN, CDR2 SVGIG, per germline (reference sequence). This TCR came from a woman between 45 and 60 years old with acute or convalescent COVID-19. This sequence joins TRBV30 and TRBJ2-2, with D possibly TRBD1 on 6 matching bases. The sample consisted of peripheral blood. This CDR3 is CAWSADPDRIRSGELFF. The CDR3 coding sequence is TGTGCCTGGAGTGCTGACCCGGACAGAATTCGAAGCGGGGAGCTGTTTTTT.